The 28 T cell receptor beta chains in this list originate from one sample, sequenced in a study of OX40 agonist ivuxolimab in advanced cancers. The method was immunoSEQ multiplex PCR; TCRdb's version includes in-frame clones alone and lacks a portion of them. This table holds 30,000 to 35,000 clones, around 90% found once. Here the sequenced sample was CD4+ or CD8+ T cells sorted from blood, taken in a trial of the OX40 agonist ivuxolimab. These receptors all stem from an adult with an advanced solid tumor such as melanoma, head and neck, liver or kidney cancer.

In DNA, the CDR3 is TGTGCCAGCAGCCATGGATTCCCCGGGGAGCTGTTTTTT. Protein: CASSHGFPGELFF. This chain uses TRBV14 with TRBJ2-2, with unresolved D. Trimming pared 3 bases from V and 6 bases from J, leaving 8 bases between. The CDR3 runs 13 residues. The germline V gene has CDR1 SGHDN and CDR2 FVKESK.

The V gene is TRBV5-5, the J gene TRBJ2-3, with a possible D match to TRBD1 (5 bases). With 4 bases removed from V and 4 bases from J, the gap between germline ends came to 28 bases. The CDR3 consists of 19 residues. Germline CDR1 reads SGHKS; CDR2 reads YYEKEE (reference sequence). CDR3 bases: TGTGCCAGCAGCATGGCCATGGATCCTACCACCCCAGGGCCAGATACGCAGTATTTT. Amino acids: CASSMAMDPTTPGPDTQYF.

This clone was detected a few times. The chain carries TRBV4-1 and TRBJ2-7; TRBD1 agrees at 7 bases. CDR3 length: 15 residues. The J segment lost 0 bases and the V segment lost 3 bases, leaving 5 bases of the junction unmatched. The germline gives CDR1 MGHRA, CDR2 YSYEKL. DNA of the CDR3: TGCGCCAGCAGCCATACGGGACAGAGCTCCTACGAGCAGTACTTC. Translated, it gives CASSHTGQSSYEQYF.

The rearrangement uses TRBV10-3 and TRBJ2-7, with 10 bases fitting TRBD2. Germline V lookup: CDR1 ENHRY, CDR2 SYGVKD. CDR3 size: 15 residues. The V segment lost 6 bases and the J segment 3 bases; nucleotides outside the gene matches: 8. CDR3 residues: CAIRPSGLASYEQYF. Here the CDR3 DNA reads TGTGCCATCAGGCCCTCGGGACTAGCGAGCTACGAGCAGTACTTC.

This clone occurred once. V usage is TRBV9 and J usage is TRBJ2-1, with a weak D call TRBD2 (6 bases). Germline values: CDR1 SGDLS, CDR2 YYNGEE. The CDR3 extends over 14 amino acids. The germline V and J ends were trimmed by 3 bases and 12 bases, with 19 bases remaining between them. The CDR3 bases are TGTGCCAGCAGCGGACTGGGACTTGCAGTAGGGCAGTTCTTC. Protein sequence: CASSGLGLAVGQFF.

V and J are TRBV7-9 and TRBJ2-7; TRBD2 might be the D (6 bases). With 5 bases removed from V and 3 bases from J, the gap between germline ends came to 11 bases. This CDR3 comprises 13 residues. CDR1 is SEHNR, CDR2 FQNEAQ, per germline (reference sequence). CDR3 region: CASSLGTFYEQYF. CDR3 coding DNA: TGTGCCAGCAGCCTCGGGACTTTCTACGAGCAGTACTTC.

The chain couples TRBV4-1 to TRBJ2-1; 7 bases align to TRBD2. The germline CDR1 and CDR2 sequences are MGHRA and YSYEKL. Germline trimming cut 1 base from V and 0 bases from J; bases unmatched to any gene: 9. The CDR3 contains 18 residues. CDR3 sequence reads: CASSQGGGRGSSYNEQFF. The CDR3 DNA reads as TGCGCCAGCAGCCAAGGGGGGGGGAGAGGAAGCTCCTACAATGAGCAGTTCTTC.

The chain employs TRBV6-5 and TRBJ2-7; D may correspond to TRBD1 or TRBD2 (5 bases each). Germline CDR1 MNHEY, CDR2 SVGAGI. This CDR3 is built from 14 residues. V lost 8 bases and J lost 4, with 18 bases in between. CDR3 region: CASGGTPPPYEQYF. The CDR3 DNA follows: TGTGCCAGCGGTGGGACCCCCCCACCGTACGAGCAGTACTTC.

This clone was seen only a few times. The V gene is TRBV30, the J gene TRBJ2-2, with 9 bases that match TRBD2. The CDR3 covers 14 residues. V lost 2 bases, J lost 7 bases, and 5 bases stayed unmatched. Germline V CDR1 and CDR2: GTSNPN, SVGIG (reference sequence). The CDR3 DNA reads TGTGCCTGGAGTACCGGGACTAGCATCGGGGAGCTGTTTTTT. This gives the protein CAWSTGTSIGELFF.

The chain employs TRBV7-9 and TRBJ1-4; the D is unclear. Trimming shortened V by 6 bases and J by 0 bases, and 11 bases separated the two germline ends. The CDR3 has 15 amino acids. Per germline, CDR1 SEHNR and CDR2 FQNEAQ (reference sequence). DNA for the CDR3: TGTGCCAGCAGAGAATCGAGAGCAACTAATGAAAAACTGTTTTTT. It codes for CASRESRATNEKLFF. The variable domain in full, completed from reference TRBV7-9 and TRBJ1-4, reads DTGVSQNPRHKITKRGQNVTFRCDPISEHNRLYWYRQTLGQGPEFLTYFQNEAQLEKSRLLSDRFSAERPKGSFSTLEIQRTEQGDSAMYLCASRESRATNEKLFFGSGTQLSVL.

V usage is TRBV29-1 and J usage is TRBJ1-2, with a tentative D call TRBD1 (6 bases). V lost 3 bases and J lost 3, with 8 bases in between. Per the germline V gene, CDR1 is SQVTM and CDR2 is ANQGSEA. This CDR3 region has 12 residues. CDR3 residues: CSVEEGDYGYTF. Here the CDR3 DNA reads TGCAGCGTTGAGGAGGGGGACTATGGCTACACCTTC.

The V and J genes are TRBV6-5 and TRBJ1-1; a possible D gene is TRBD1 (5 bases). V lost 0 bases and J lost 0, with 8 bases in between. The CDR3 sequence is 15 residues long. Germline CDR1 is MNHEY and CDR2 is SVGAGI. Here the CDR3 DNA reads TGTGCCAGCAGTTACTCGGGACCAATGAACACTGAAGCTTTCTTT. Translation: CASSYSGPMNTEAFF.

V gene TRBV27 combines with J gene TRBJ2-7, with 7 nucleotides matching TRBD2. The CDR3 length is 13 residues. The germline V gene has CDR1 MNHEY and CDR2 SMNVEV (reference sequence). V shed 8 bases, J shed 2 bases, and the junction held 6 bases outside the gene matches. The CDR3 DNA is TGTGCCAGCCGGCGGGAGCCCACCTACGAGCAGTACTTC. Translation gives CASRREPTYEQYF.

This chain links TRBV6-4 with TRBJ1-1; TRBD1 is a possible D gene (5 bases). The CDR3 is 15 residues long. The germline V gene encodes CDR1 MRHNA and CDR2 SNTAGT. The V end was cut by 0 bases, the J end by 0 bases, with 8 bases between. In nucleotides, the CDR3 is TGTGCCAGCAGTGACTCGGCAGGGATGAACACTGAAGCTTTCTTT. It is translated as CASSDSAGMNTEAFF.

V is TRBV30 and J is TRBJ2-7, with 7 bases lining up with TRBD1. Germline CDR1 and CDR2: GTSNPN and SVGIG (reference sequence). The CDR3 has 12 residues. V dropped 3 bases and J dropped 6; count of bases not matched to a gene: 5. CDR3 in DNA: TGTGCCTGGAGCCCGGGACAGTTCGAGCAGTACTTC. It codes for CAWSPGQFEQYF.

This clone was seen just once. The rearrangement uses TRBV5-8 and TRBJ2-2; D unclear. The CDR3 runs to 12 residues. V was pared by 1 base and J by 10 bases, with 8 bases between. Per the germline V gene, CDR1 is SGHTS and CDR2 is YDEGEE. DNA for the CDR3: TGTGCCAGCAGCTTGTTTAGCCTGGAGCTGTTTTTT. This codes for CASSLFSLELFF.

This chain connects TRBV25-1 to TRBJ1-3; D gene ambiguous. Germline CDR1 and CDR2: MGHDK and SYGVNS. V lost 7 bases and J lost 4, with 17 bases in between. This CDR3 comprises 15 residues. As DNA, the CDR3 is TGTGCCAGCAAGGAAAAGAAGGGATCCGGAAACACCATATATTTT. The encoded protein is CASKEKKGSGNTIYF.

The chain has TRBV9 and TRBJ2-7; 9 nucleotides match TRBD2. V lost 2 bases and J lost 5; bases outside the gene matches: 5. This CDR3 has 14 amino acids. CDR1 and CDR2 from the germline V gene are SGDLS and YYNGEE. The CDR3 is CASSVAGGSDEQYF. For the CDR3, the DNA is TGTGCCAGCAGCGTGGCGGGAGGGTCGGACGAGCAGTACTTC.

This clone has just one count. V gene TRBV15 combines with J gene TRBJ2-1; D remains ambiguous. The CDR3 totals 11 residues. Deletions cut 11 bases from V and 2 bases from J, with 7 bases between. Germline V lookup: CDR1 LNHNV, CDR2 YYDKDF (reference sequence). The CDR3 sequence: CAVGPYNEQFF. DNA of the CDR3: TGTGCCGTTGGGCCCTACAATGAGCAGTTCTTC.

This rearrangement joins TRBV7-9 to TRBJ2-3, with D perhaps TRBD2 (7 bases). The CDR3 runs to 16 residues. V dropped 5 bases and J dropped 8 bases, with 23 bases sitting between them. The germline V gene has CDR1 SEHNR and CDR2 FQNEAQ (reference sequence). CDR3: CASSLSGGAPVVTQYF. The CDR3 nucleotides are TGTGCCAGCAGCCTCAGTGGGGGGGCGCCCGTCGTTACGCAGTATTTT.

The chain joins TRBV7-6 to TRBJ1-1, with D perhaps TRBD1 (5 bases). Trimming stripped 4 bases from V and 5 bases from J, with 8 bases between. The CDR3 has 12 amino acids. The germline gives CDR1 SGHVS, CDR2 FNYEAQ. CDR3 sequence (DNA): TGTGCCAGCAGCTCAGGGACGACTGAAGCTTTCTTT. It is translated as CASSSGTTEAFF.

The V gene is TRBV11-2, the J gene TRBJ2-2; the D gene is possibly TRBD2 (5 bases). CDR1 SGHAT and CDR2 FQNNGV come from the germline V gene. The CDR3 has 12 residues. With 2 bases removed from V and 8 bases from J, the gap between germline ends came to 6 bases. CDR3 region: CASSLKRGELFF. In DNA, the CDR3 is TGTGCCAGCAGCTTAAAGCGGGGGGAGCTGTTTTTT.

This chain uses TRBV29-1 with TRBJ2-3; tentatively, D is TRBD2 (7 bases). There are 14 residues in the CDR3. The germline CDR1 and CDR2 sequences are SQVTM and ANQGSEA. Deletions cut 4 bases from V and 2 bases from J, with 13 bases between. The CDR3 DNA sequence: TGCAGCGTTGGCAAGGGGGGGAACACAGATACGCAGTATTTT. Residues: CSVGKGGNTDTQYF.

The gene calls are TRBV6-6 and TRBJ1-1; D not certain. V dropped 5 bases and J dropped 0 bases, with 10 bases sitting between them. The length of the CDR3 is 14 residues. Germline V gene lookup returns CDR1 MNHNY and CDR2 SVGAGI (reference sequence). The CDR3, as DNA: TGTGCCAGCAGTGTGACAACGATGAACACTGAAGCTTTCTTT. Protein product: CASSVTTMNTEAFF.

About this clone itself: The junction does not match germline at one end; this may be a read error. The chain carries TRBV7-7 and TRBJ1-1; D may be TRBD1 (5 bases). The CDR3 consists of 13 residues. CDR1 SSHAT and CDR2 FNYEAQ come from the germline V gene (reference sequence). The CDR3 loop is CASSETVNTEAFF. The CDR3 bases are TGTGCTAGCAGCGAGACAGTTAACACTGAAGCTTTCTTT. Full variable domain (outside the CDR3, taken from reference TRBV7-7 and TRBJ1-1): GAGVSQSPRYKVTKRGQDVTLRCDPISSHATLYWYQQALGQGPEFLTYFNYEAQPDKSGLPSDRFSAERPEGSISTLTIQRTEQRDSAMYRCASSETVNTEAFFGQGTRLTVV.

The rearrangement uses TRBV4-2 and TRBJ2-1; no definite D call. Germline values: CDR1 LGHNA, CDR2 YNFKEQ. The CDR3 runs 13 residues. Trimming took 1 base from V and 8 from J, leaving 9 bases between them. In DNA form, the CDR3 reads TGTGCCAGCAGCCAAGCGGGCTTGGATGAGCAGTTCTTC. It codes for CASSQAGLDEQFF.

The gene calls are TRBV11-3 and TRBJ2-3; D is possibly TRBD1 or TRBD2 (5 bases each). Trimming cost V 5 bases and J 3 bases, with 12 bases left between them. Germline V CDR1 and CDR2: SGHNT, YENEEA. The CDR3 is 14 amino acids. CDR3 loop: CASSPGTGTDTQYF. CDR3 nucleotides: TGTGCCAGCAGCCCCGGGACCGGGACAGATACGCAGTATTTT.

The chain couples TRBV1 to TRBJ2-7; TRBD1 is the table's D call, not checked against the DNA. TRBV1 corresponds to a pseudogene. The length of the CDR3 is 13 residues. Here the CDR3 reads CTSSQVPGDEQYF. Here the CDR3 DNA reads TGCACCAGCAGCCAAGTTCCAGGGGACGAGCAGTACTTC.